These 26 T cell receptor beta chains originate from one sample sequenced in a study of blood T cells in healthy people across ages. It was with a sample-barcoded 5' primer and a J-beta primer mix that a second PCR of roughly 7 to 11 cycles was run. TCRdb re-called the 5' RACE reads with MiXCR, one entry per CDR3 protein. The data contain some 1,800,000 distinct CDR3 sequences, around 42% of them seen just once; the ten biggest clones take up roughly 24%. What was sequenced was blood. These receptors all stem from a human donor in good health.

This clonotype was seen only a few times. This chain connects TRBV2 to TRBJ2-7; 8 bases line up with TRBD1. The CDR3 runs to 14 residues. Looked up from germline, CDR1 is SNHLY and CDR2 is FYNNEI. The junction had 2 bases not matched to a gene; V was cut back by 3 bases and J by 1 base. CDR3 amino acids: CASSDGTGSYEQYF. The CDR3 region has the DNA TGTGCCAGCAGTGATGGGACAGGTTCCTACGAGCAGTACTTC. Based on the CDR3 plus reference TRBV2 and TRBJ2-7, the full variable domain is EPEVTQTPSHQVTQMGQEVILRCVPISNHLYFYWYRQILGQKVEFLVSFYNNEISEKSEIFDDQFSVERPDGSNFTLKIRSTKLEDSAMYFCASSDGTGSYEQYFGPGTRLTVT.

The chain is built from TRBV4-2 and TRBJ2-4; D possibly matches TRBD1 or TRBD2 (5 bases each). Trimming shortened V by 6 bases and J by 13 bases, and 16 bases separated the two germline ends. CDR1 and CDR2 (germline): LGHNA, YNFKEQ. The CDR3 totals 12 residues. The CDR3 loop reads CASSRALGEQYF. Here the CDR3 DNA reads TGTGCCAGCAGTAGGGCTCTGGGGGAGCAGTACTTC.

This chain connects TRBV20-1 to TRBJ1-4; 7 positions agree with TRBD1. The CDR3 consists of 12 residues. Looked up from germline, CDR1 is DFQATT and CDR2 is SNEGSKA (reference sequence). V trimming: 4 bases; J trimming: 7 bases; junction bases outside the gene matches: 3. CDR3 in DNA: TGCAGTGCTATCAGGGGGTCTGAAAAACTGTTTTTT. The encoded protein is CSAIRGSEKLFF.

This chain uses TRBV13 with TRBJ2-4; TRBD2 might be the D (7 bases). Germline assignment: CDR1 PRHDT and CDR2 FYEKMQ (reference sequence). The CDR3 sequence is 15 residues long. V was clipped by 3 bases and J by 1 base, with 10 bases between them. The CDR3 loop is CASSFGGRAKNIQYF. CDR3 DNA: TGTGCCAGCAGCTTCGGGGGGCGGGCCAAAAACATTCAGTACTTC. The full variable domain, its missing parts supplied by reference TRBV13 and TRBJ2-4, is AAGVIQSPRHLIKEKRETATLKCYPIPRHDTVYWYQQGPGQDPQFLISFYEKMQSDKGSIPDRFSAQQFSDYHSELNMSSLELGDSALYFCASSFGGRAKNIQYFGAGTRLSVL.

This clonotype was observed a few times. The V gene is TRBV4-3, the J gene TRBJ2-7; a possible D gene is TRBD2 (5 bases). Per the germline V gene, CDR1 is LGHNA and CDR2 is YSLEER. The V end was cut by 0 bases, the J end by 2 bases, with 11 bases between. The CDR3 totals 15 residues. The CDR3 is CASSQEEAAAYEQYF. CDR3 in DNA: TGCGCCAGCAGCCAAGAAGAAGCGGCCGCCTACGAGCAGTACTTC.

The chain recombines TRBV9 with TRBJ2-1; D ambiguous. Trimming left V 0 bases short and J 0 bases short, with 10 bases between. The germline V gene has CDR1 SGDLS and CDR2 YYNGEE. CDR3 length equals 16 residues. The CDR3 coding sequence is TGTGCCAGCAGCGTAGGGAATCCCGGCTCCTACAATGAGCAGTTCTTC. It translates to CASSVGNPGSYNEQFF. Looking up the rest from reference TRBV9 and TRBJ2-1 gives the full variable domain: DSGVTQTPKHLITATGQRVTLRCSPRSGDLSVYWYQQSLDQGLQFLIQYYNGEERAKGNILERFSAQQFPDLHSELNLSSLELGDSALYFCASSVGNPGSYNEQFFGPGTRLTVL.

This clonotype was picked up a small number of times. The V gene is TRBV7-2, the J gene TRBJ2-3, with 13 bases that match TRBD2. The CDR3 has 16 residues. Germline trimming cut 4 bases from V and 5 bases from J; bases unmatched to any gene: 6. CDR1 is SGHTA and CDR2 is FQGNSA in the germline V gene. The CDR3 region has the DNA TGTGCCAGCAGCTACACTAGCGGGGGGGCCGGAGATACGCAGTATTTT. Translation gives CASSYTSGGAGDTQYF.

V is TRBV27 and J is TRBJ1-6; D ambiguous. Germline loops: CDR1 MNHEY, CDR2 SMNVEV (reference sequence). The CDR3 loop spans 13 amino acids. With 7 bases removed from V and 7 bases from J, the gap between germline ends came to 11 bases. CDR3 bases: TGTGCCAGCAAGGAGACGGTCAATTCACCCCTCCACTTT. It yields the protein CASKETVNSPLHF.

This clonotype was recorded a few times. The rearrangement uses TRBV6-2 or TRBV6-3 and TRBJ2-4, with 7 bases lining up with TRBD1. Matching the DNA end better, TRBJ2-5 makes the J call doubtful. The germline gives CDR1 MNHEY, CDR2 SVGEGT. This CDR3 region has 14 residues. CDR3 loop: CASSSGTAVGTQYF. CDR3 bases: TGTGCCAGCAGCTCGGGGACAGCAGTTGGGACCCAGTACTTC.

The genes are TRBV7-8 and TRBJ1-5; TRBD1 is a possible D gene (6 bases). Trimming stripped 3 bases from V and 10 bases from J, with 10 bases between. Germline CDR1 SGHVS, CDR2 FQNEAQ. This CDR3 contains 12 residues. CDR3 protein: CASSFTGYPQHF. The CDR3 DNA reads TGTGCCAGCAGCTTTACAGGGTACCCCCAGCATTTT.

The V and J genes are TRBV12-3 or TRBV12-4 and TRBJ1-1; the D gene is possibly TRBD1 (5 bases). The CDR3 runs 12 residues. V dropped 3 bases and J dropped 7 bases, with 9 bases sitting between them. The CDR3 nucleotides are TGTGCCAGCAGTTTTTGGGGGGTTGAAGCTTTCTTT. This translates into CASSFWGVEAFF.

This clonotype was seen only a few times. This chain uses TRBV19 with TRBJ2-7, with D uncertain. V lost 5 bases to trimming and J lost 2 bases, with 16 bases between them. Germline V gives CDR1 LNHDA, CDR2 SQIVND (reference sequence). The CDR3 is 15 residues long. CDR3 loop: CASSLSHKQTYEQYF. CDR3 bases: TGTGCCAGTAGTCTTAGCCATAAACAGACCTACGAGCAGTACTTC.

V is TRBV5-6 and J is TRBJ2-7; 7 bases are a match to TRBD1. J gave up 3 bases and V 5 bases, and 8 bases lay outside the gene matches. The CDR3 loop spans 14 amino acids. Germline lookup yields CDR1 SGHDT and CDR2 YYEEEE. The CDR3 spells CASRYWDSYYEQYF. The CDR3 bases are TGTGCCAGCAGATACTGGGACAGCTACTACGAGCAGTACTTC.

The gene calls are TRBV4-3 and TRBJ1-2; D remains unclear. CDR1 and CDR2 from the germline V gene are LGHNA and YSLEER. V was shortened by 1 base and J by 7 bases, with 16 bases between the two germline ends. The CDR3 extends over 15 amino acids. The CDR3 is CASSQAFAGFFGYTF. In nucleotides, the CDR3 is TGCGCCAGCAGCCAAGCGTTCGCCGGATTTTTTGGCTACACCTTC.

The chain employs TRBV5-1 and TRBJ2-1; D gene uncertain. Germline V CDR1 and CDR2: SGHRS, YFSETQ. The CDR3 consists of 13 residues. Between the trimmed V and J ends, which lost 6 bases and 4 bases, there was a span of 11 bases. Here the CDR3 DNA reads TGCGCCAGCACGCGTCCGGATTACAATGAGCAGTTCTTC. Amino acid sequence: CASTRPDYNEQFF.

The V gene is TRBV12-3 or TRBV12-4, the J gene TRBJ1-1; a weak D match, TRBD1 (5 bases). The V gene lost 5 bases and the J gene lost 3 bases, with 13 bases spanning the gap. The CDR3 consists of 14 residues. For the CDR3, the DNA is TGTGCCAGCAGTCGGGACGGGGCCCACACTGAAGCTTTCTTT. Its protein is CASSRDGAHTEAFF.

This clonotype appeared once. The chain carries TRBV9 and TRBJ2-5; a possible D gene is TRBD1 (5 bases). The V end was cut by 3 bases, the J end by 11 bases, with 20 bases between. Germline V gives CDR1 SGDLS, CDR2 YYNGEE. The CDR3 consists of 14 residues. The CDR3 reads CASSAGYWGNEQYF. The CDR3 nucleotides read TGTGCCAGCAGCGCAGGATATTGGGGCAATGAGCAGTACTTC.

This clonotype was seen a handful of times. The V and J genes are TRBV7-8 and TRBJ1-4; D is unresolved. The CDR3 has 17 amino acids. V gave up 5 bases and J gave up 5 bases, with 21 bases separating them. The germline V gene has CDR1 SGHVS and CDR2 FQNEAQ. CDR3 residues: CASSLSAGLANNEKLFF. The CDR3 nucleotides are TGTGCCAGCAGCCTTAGTGCTGGACTGGCGAACAATGAAAAACTGTTTTTT.

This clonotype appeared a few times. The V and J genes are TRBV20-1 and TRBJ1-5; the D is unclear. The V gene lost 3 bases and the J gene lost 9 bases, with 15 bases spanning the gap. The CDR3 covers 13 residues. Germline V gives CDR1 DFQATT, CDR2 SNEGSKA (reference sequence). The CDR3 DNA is TGCAGTGCTAGGGGCCAGGTCGGGTGGCCCCAGCATTTT. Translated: CSARGQVGWPQHF.

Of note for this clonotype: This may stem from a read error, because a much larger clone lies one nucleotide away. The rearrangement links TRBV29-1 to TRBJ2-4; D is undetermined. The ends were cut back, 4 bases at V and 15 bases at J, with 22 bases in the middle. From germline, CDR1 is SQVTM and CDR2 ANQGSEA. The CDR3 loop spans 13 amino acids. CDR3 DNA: TGCAGCGTTGTGGGCAGACACGTCTACGAGCGGTACTTC. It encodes CSVVGRHVYERYF.

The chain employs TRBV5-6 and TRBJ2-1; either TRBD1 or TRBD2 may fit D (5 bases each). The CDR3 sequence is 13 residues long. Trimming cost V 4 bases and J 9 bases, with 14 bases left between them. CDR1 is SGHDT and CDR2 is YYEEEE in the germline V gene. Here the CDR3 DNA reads TGTGCCAGCAGCCAGGCCAGGGAGTCTGAGCAGTTCTTC. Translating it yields CASSQARESEQFF.

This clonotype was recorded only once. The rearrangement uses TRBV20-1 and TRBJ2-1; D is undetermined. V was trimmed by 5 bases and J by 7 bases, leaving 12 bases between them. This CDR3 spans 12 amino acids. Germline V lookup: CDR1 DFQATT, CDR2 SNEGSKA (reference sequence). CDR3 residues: CSAGRLENEQFF. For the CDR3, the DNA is TGCAGTGCTGGTAGACTGGAAAATGAGCAGTTCTTC.

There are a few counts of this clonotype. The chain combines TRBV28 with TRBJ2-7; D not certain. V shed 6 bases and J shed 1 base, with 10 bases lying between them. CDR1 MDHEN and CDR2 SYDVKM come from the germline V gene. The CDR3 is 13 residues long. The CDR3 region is CASRLGKSYEQYF. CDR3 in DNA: TGTGCCAGCAGATTAGGGAAGTCCTACGAGCAGTACTTC.

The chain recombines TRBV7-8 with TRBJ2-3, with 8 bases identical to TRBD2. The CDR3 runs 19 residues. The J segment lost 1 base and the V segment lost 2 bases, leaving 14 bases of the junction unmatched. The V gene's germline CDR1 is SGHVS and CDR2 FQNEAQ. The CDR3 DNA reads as TGTGCCAGCAGCTTACTGGAGCTCCAGGGACTAGAGGGCACAGATACGCAGTATTTT. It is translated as CASSLLELQGLEGTDTQYF.

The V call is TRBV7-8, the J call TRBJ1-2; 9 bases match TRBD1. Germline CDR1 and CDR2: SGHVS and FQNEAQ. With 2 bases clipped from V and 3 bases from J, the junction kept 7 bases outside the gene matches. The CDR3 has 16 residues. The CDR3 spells CASSLTGGALDYGYTF. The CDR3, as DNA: TGTGCCAGCAGCTTAACAGGGGGCGCGTTGGACTATGGCTACACCTTC.

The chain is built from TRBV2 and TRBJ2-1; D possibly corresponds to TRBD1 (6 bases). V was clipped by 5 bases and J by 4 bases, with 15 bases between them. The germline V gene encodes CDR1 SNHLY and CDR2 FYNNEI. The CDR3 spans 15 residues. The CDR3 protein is CASSLQGLRYNEQFF. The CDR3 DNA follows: TGTGCCAGCAGTCTCCAGGGGTTACGGTACAATGAGCAGTTCTTC.